The TCR beta chain under discussion was sequenced for a study of regulatory T cells in long-lasting Graves disease. Trimming took 3 bases from V and 5 from J; bases not matched to a gene: 6. CDR1 and CDR2 from the germline V gene are MDHEN and SYDVKM. The CDR3 totals 14 residues. Relying on iRepertoire HTBI primers and Arm-PCR of CDR3 regions, the team built TCR beta libraries. TCRdb processed the multiplex PCR reads anew with MiXCR; each CDR3 protein has one entry. The sample consists of hundreds of thousands of distinct CDR3 sequences, approximately 23% of them appearing once. This clonotype has a count of ten or more. Time point reported: persistent/refractory GD, antithyroid drugs over 5 years with positive TRAb. RNA isolated from PBMCs was used to make the TCR library.

The sequencing here drew on peripheral blood mononuclear cells (PBMCs), taken when the disease was refractory, from a patient treated with antithyroid drugs. This chain joins TRBV28 and TRBJ2-7; 8 bases agree with TRBD1. This receptor was identified in a female donor with Graves disease. CDR3 sequence (DNA): TGTGCCAGCAGTTTGGACAGGGCTGCCCACGAGCAGTACTTC. Protein: CASSLDRAAHEQYF.